This is a list of T cell receptor beta chains from one sample in a study of beta chain features in type 1 diabetes. The data were produced by immunoSEQ multiplex PCR, yet TCRdb's version contains in-frame clones alone and is incomplete. The sample shows some 270,000 clones, 11% of them seen only once. Source material: naive CD4+ T cells from blood. The receptors derive from a man aged 25-45 years with type 1 diabetes. The conserved cysteine and the conserved F or W are not part of the CDR3 here. Fields, in order: V gene, CDR3 protein.

TRBV7-2,ASSLRRDSGTQGGIH
TRBV9,ASSVGQSYNSPLH
TRBV27,ASSLLGTGFNEQF
TRBV10-3,ASRGTGLYEQY
TRBV5-1,ASSLAATPYNEQF
TRBV6-5,ASRSLVSGVNEQF
TRBV4-1,ASSQDLGRGRF
TRBV7-3,ASSRTGDGQPQH
TRBV7-2,ASSLVTAPDTQY
TRBV9,ASSEASGTSGGATNEQF
TRBV30,AWSSLREAEQY
TRBV5-1,ASSPWATGEAGQY
TRBV6-5,ASSYSGQGGSPLH
TRBV4-1,ASSQYTGERNYGYT
TRBV2,ASRPDHREAALH
TRBV5-1,ASRPGQPRETQY
TRBV5-4,ASSPGGGRITEAF
TRBV18,ASSPGTGRNEQY
TRBV29-1,SGAGTGTGYT
TRBV2,ASSEAEATEAF
TRBV7-3,ASSLWGVTDTQY
TRBV10-3,AISERTGWELF
TRBV27,ASSRDSLGEQY
TRBV15,ATSRKVTGAWKVGTDTQY
TRBV6-6,ASSTGTSGANEQF
TRBV5-4,ASSYLSGGGETQY
TRBV23-1,ASRRRGGLTGSGSNQPQH
TRBV6-5,ASSYQGLQFGETQY
TRBV30,AWSLASYTDTQY
TRBV28,ASSSGQGVYGYT
TRBV15,ATSRDINQETQY
TRBV19,ASWGTSSTDTQY
TRBV29-1,SVSDRADAF
TRBV2,ATGQGMNTEAF
TRBV30,AWSLAPNNYGYT
TRBV4-1,ASSQTGTSTDTQY
TRBV5-4,ASSLGLRGRTQY
TRBV14,ASSQPADSNTGELF
TRBV5-6,ASSLDRGSGANVLT